The 11 T cell receptor beta chains below all came from one sample that was sequenced in a study of Tregs in tolerant kidney transplant recipients. The repertoire was sequenced with immunoSEQ multiplex PCR; TCRdb's copy has only in-frame clones and lacks some. Of 110,000 or so clones listed, nearly 90% are singletons. The sample was CD4+ T cells from blood, taken before the transplant. Receptor source: a human donor who received a combined kidney and bone marrow transplant.

V and J are TRBV5-6 and TRBJ1-1; 12 bases are a match to TRBD1. The CDR3 consists of 16 residues. With 3 bases clipped from V and 6 bases from J, the junction kept 9 bases outside the gene matches. CDR1 is SGHDT, CDR2 YYEEEE, per germline. The CDR3 nucleotides are TGTGCCAGCAGCTATGGGACAGGGGGCGGGTGGGCTGAAGCTTTCTTT. This sequence encodes CASSYGTGGGWAEAFF.

The rearrangement joins TRBV19 to TRBJ2-2; 7 nucleotides line up with TRBD2. CDR1 and CDR2 from the germline V gene are LNHDA and SQIVND (reference sequence). V was pared by 1 base and J by 4 bases, with 3 bases of the junction left unmatched. The CDR3 runs 15 residues. CDR3 protein: CASSIGGTTTGELFF. CDR3 DNA sequence: TGTGCCAGTAGTATAGGGGGGACTACCACCGGGGAGCTGTTTTTT.

The chain links TRBV11-2 to TRBJ2-7; D is uncertain. The CDR3 is 14 amino acids. Trimming removed 1 base from V and 5 bases from J, with 12 bases in between. Germline CDR1 and CDR2: SGHAT and FQNNGV. The CDR3 is CASSLVDKPHEQYF. In DNA, the CDR3 is TGTGCCAGCAGCTTAGTAGACAAACCGCACGAGCAGTACTTC.

In DNA, the CDR3 is TGTGCCAGCAGTTACGACCGGAGGGATCAGCCCCAGCATTTT. Protein: CASSYDRRDQPQHF. The chain combines TRBV6-7 with TRBJ1-5; D is unresolved. TRBV6-7 is assigned to the ORF class and has an uncertain function. This CDR3 is 14 amino acids long. Trimming left V 2 bases short and J 5 bases short, with 10 bases between.

This chain joins TRBV25-1 and TRBJ2-2, with TRBD2 as a possible D gene (5 bases). V was cut by 3 bases and J by 2 bases, with 13 bases left in between. The CDR3 is 16 residues long. CDR1 and CDR2 (germline): MGHDK, SYGVNS. CDR3 sequence: CASSDVGRLNTGELFF. The CDR3 DNA reads as TGTGCCAGCAGTGATGTGGGGAGACTTAACACCGGGGAGCTGTTTTTT.

V gene TRBV30 combines with J gene TRBJ1-5; D is unclear. V dropped 3 bases and J dropped 5 bases, with 11 bases sitting between them. The CDR3 totals 13 residues. Germline CDR1 reads GTSNPN; CDR2 reads SVGIG (reference sequence). CDR3 nucleotides: TGTGCCTGGAGCCCCCTCTTCGATCAGCCCCAGCATTTT. Protein sequence: CAWSPLFDQPQHF.

The genes are TRBV19 and TRBJ2-7; 8 nucleotides align to TRBD1. Trimming removed 2 bases from V and 5 bases from J; junction bases left unmatched: 2. The CDR3 contains 13 residues. In germline, CDR1 is LNHDA, CDR2 SQIVND (reference sequence). The CDR3 spells CASSIQGAHEQYF. CDR3 in DNA: TGTGCCAGTAGTATACAGGGGGCCCACGAGCAGTACTTC.

This clone was seen once. V is TRBV19 and J is TRBJ2-1; possibly TRBD2 for D (5 bases). This CDR3 contains 15 residues. From germline, CDR1 is LNHDA and CDR2 SQIVND (reference sequence). V was trimmed by 3 bases and J by 0 bases, leaving 9 bases between them. CDR3 protein: CASSIQDSSYNEQFF. DNA for the CDR3: TGTGCCAGTAGTATTCAGGACTCCTCCTACAATGAGCAGTTCTTC. Full variable domain (missing parts from reference TRBV19 and TRBJ2-1): DGGITQSPKYLFRKEGQNVTLSCEQNLNHDAMYWYRQDPGQGLRLIYYSQIVNDFQKGDIAEGYSVSREKKESFPLTVTSAQKNPTAFYLCASSIQDSSYNEQFFGPGTRLTVL.

This clone was detected only once. V and J are TRBV18 and TRBJ1-5; D ambiguous. V lost 3 bases, J lost 4 bases, and 13 bases lay in between. CDR1 is KGHSH and CDR2 is LQKENI in the germline V gene. The CDR3 totals 15 residues. CDR3 nucleotides: TGTGCCAGCTCACCCGCGGTAGGAGGGAATCAGCCCCAGCATTTT. It codes for CASSPAVGGNQPQHF.

The V gene is TRBV19, the J gene TRBJ2-7; 10 bases match TRBD1. There are 13 residues in the CDR3. Germline CDR1 reads LNHDA; CDR2 reads SQIVND (reference sequence). The trim removed 3 bases at V and 5 bases at J, leaving 1 base unmatched. In DNA, the CDR3 is TGTGCCAGTAGTATCGGGACAGGGGACGAGCAGTACTTC. This encodes CASSIGTGDEQYF.

This rearrangement joins TRBV5-4 to TRBJ2-3, with D possibly matching TRBD1 (5 bases). The CDR3 sequence is 16 residues long. The germline V gene encodes CDR1 SGHNT and CDR2 YYREEE (reference sequence). Trimming removed 1 base from V and 2 bases from J, with 14 bases in between. CDR3 in DNA: TGTGCCAGCAGCTTGAGTGCAGGGATCGTCACAGATACGCAGTATTTT. Translated, it gives CASSLSAGIVTDTQYF.